What follows are 3 T cell receptor beta chains derived from one specimen sequenced in a study of T-cell reconstitution after alpha-beta-depleted transplantation in children. It was with unique molecular identifiers that the TCRbeta library was prepared. TCRdb reanalysed the PCR reads using MiXCR and keeps one entry per CDR3 protein. The sample lists 200,000 to 300,000 distinct CDR3 sequences, more than 10% occurring once. This specimen consisted of PBMCs from the stem cell graft donor, obtained from the stem cell graft. The receptor set was obtained from a human donor who donated a stem cell graft to a child with acute lymphoblastic leukemia.

This clonotype was counted many times. The rearrangement uses TRBV9 and TRBJ2-2; weak D call: TRBD1 (6 bases). Trimming took off 4 bases at V and 0 bases at J, with 16 bases between the two ends. The CDR3 totals 17 residues. Germline V CDR1 and CDR2: SGDLS, YYNGEE. The CDR3 sequence: CASSLASGGPNTGELFF. Here the CDR3 DNA reads TGTGCCAGCAGCCTTGCTAGTGGGGGCCCGAACACCGGGGAGCTGTTTTTT.

This clonotype was detected ten times or more. V gene TRBV7-3 combines with J gene TRBJ2-1, with 7 positions matching TRBD2. Germline trimming cut 3 bases from V and 7 bases from J; bases unmatched to any gene: 9. In germline, CDR1 is SGHTA, CDR2 FQGTGA. The CDR3 extends over 15 amino acids. The CDR3 is CASSFTVGGVNEQFF. The CDR3 bases are TGTGCCAGCAGCTTCACCGTGGGAGGGGTAAATGAGCAGTTCTTC.

This clonotype was counted ten times or more. This chain connects TRBV7-2 to TRBJ1-5; 11 nucleotides agree with TRBD1. CDR3 length: 16 amino acids. CDR1 is SGHTA and CDR2 is FQGNSA in the germline V gene. J was trimmed by 0 bases and V by 3 bases; bases with no gene match: 1. This CDR3 is CASSLGQGDSNQPQHF. CDR3 nucleotide sequence: TGTGCCAGCAGCTTGGGACAGGGGGATAGCAATCAGCCCCAGCATTTT. The full variable domain, with the rest looked up from reference TRBV7-2 and TRBJ1-5, is GAGVSQSPSNKVTEKGKDVELRCDPISGHTALYWYRQSLGQGLEFLIYFQGNSAPDKSGLPSDRFSAERTGGSVSTLTIQRTQQEDSAVYLCASSLGQGDSNQPQHFGDGTRLSIL.